This record looks at one T cell receptor (beta chain) sequence and its context. This sample is drawn from a study of T cell changes during pregnancy in multiple sclerosis. CDR1 is SEHNR, CDR2 FQNEAQ, per germline (reference sequence). This CDR3 spans 16 amino acids. Trimming removed 2 bases from V and 7 bases from J; junction bases left unmatched: 8. TCRdb's table, derived via immunoSEQ multiplex PCR, lists solely in-frame clones and lacks some. Among roughly 15,000 clones listed, approximately 85% were seen once. The TCR was taken from a female donor in good health, enrolled as a control in a pregnancy study. The material sequenced was CD8+ T cells from peripheral blood mononuclear cells, taken in the second trimester of pregnancy. The chain recombines TRBV7-9 with TRBJ2-2; the match to TRBD2 covers 9 bases. CDR3 DNA sequence: TGTGCCAGCAGCTTACTGGGACTAGCAGACCTCGGGGAGCTGTTTTTT. Translating it yields CASSLLGLADLGELFF.